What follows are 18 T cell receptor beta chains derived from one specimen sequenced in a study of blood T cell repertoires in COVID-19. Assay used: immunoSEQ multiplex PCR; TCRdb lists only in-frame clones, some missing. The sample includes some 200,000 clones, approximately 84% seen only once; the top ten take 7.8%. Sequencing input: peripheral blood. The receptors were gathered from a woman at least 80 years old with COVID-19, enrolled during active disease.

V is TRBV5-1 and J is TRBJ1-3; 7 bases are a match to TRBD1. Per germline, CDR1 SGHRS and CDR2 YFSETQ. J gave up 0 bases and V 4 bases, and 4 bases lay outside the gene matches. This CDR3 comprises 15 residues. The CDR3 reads CASSLDRASGNTIYF. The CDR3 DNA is TGCGCCAGCAGCCTCGACAGGGCCTCTGGAAACACCATATATTTT.

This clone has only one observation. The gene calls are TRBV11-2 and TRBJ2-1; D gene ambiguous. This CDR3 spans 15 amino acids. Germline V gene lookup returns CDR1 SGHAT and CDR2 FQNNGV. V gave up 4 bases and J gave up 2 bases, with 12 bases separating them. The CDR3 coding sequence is TGTGCCAGCAGCTACCGACTGACTGCCTACAATGAGCAGTTCTTC. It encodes CASSYRLTAYNEQFF.

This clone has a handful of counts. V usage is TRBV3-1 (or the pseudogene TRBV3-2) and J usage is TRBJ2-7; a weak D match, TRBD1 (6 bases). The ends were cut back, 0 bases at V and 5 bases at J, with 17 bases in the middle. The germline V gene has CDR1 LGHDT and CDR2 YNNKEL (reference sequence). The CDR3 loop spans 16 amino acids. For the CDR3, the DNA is TGTGCCAGCAGCCAAGATTTGGGTCAGGGGTACCACGAGCAGTACTTC. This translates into CASSQDLGQGYHEQYF.

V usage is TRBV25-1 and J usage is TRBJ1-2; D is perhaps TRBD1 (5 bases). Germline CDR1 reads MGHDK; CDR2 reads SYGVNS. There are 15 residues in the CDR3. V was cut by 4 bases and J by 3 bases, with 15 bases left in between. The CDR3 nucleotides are TGTGCCAGCAGTGGTTTGGGGCGGGAAGACTATGGCTACACCTTC. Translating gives CASSGLGREDYGYTF.

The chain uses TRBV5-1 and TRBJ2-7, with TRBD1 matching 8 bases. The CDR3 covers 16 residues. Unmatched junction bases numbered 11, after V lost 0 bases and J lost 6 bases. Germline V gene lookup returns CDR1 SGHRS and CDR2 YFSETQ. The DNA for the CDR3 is TGCGCCAGCAGCTTGGCTGGGACAGGTCGAGGGGGCGAGCAGTACTTC. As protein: CASSLAGTGRGGEQYF.

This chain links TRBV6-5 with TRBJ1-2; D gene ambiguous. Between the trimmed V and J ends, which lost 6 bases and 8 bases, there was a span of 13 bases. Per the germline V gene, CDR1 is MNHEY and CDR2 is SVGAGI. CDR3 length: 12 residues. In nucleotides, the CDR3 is TGTGCCAGCAGGACGCTCGAGGGAGGCTACACCTTC. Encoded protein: CASRTLEGGYTF.

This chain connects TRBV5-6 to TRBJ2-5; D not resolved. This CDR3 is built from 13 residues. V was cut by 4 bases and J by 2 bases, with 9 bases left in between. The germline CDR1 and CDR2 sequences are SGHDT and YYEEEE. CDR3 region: CASSRRQQETQYF. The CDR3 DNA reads TGTGCCAGCAGCCGGCGGCAGCAAGAGACCCAGTACTTC. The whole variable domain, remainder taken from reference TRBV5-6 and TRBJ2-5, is DAGVTQSPTHLIKTRGQQVTLRCSPKSGHDTVSWYQQALGQGPQFIFQYYEEEERQRGNFPDRFSGHQFPNYSSELNVNALLLGDSALYLCASSRRQQETQYFGPGTRLLVL.

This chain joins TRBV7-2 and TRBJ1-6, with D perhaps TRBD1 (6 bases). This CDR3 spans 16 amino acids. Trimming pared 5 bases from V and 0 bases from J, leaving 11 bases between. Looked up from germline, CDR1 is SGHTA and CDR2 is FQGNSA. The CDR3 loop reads CASSNRASSYNSPLHF. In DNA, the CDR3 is TGTGCCAGCAGCAACAGGGCCAGCTCCTATAATTCACCCCTCCACTTT.

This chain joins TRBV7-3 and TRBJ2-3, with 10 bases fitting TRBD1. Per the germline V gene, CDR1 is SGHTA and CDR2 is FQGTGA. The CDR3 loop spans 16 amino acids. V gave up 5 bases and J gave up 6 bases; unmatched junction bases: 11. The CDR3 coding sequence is TGTGCCAGCAGCCTAGAGGGACAGGGGCCCCCGGATACGCAGTATTTT. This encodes CASSLEGQGPPDTQYF.

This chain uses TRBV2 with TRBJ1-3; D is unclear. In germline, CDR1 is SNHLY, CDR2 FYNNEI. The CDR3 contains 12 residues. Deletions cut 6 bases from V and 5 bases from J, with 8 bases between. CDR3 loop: CASRETRNTIYF. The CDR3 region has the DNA TGTGCCAGCAGGGAGACTCGAAACACCATATATTTT.

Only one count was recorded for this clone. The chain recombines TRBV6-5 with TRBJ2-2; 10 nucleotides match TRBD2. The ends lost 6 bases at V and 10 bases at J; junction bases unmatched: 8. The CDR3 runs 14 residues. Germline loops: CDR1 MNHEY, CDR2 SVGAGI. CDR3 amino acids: CASSGQSGGEELFF. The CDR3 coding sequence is TGTGCCAGCAGCGGACAGAGCGGGGGGGAGGAGCTGTTTTTT.

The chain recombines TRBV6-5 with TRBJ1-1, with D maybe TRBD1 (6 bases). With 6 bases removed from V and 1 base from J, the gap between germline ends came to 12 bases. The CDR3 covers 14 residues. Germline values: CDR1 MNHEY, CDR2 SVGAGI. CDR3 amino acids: CASRPPTGNTEAFF. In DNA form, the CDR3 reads TGTGCCAGCAGGCCTCCGACAGGGAACACTGAAGCTTTCTTT.

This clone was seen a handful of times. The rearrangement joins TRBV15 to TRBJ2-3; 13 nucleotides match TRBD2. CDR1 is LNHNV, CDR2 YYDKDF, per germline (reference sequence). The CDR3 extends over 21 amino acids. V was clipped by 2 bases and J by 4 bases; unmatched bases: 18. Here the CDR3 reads CATSRKSGTSGIPQHPDTQYF. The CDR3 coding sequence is TGTGCCACCAGCAGAAAGTCCGGGACTAGCGGGATTCCCCAGCACCCAGATACGCAGTATTTT.

As DNA, the CDR3 is TGCGCCAGCAGCTTAGGCAGCGGGAGGGGTGTTGAGCAGTTCTTC. Translating gives CASSLGSGRGVEQFF. The rearrangement joins TRBV5-1 to TRBJ2-1, with 10 bases lining up with TRBD2. The germline V gene encodes CDR1 SGHRS and CDR2 YFSETQ. With 2 bases clipped from V and 9 bases from J, the junction kept 8 bases outside the gene matches. CDR3 size: 15 residues.

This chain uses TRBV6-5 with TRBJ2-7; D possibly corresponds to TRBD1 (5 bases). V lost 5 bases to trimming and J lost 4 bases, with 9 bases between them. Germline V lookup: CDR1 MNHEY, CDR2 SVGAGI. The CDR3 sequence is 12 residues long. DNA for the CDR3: TGTGCCAGCAGTCACCAGGGTTACGAGCAGTACTTC. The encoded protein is CASSHQGYEQYF.

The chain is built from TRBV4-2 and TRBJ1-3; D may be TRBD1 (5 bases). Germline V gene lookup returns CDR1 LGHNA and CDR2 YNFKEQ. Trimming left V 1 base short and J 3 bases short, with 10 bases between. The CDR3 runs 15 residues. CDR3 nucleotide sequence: TGTGCCAGCAGCCAAGGGGGCGCGTTTGGAAACACCATATATTTT. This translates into CASSQGGAFGNTIYF.

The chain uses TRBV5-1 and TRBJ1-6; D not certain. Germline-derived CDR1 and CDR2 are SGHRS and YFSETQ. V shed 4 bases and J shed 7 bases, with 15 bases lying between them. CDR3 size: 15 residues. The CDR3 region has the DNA TGCGCCAGCAGCGAGGGCCTCTTCGCGAATTCACCCCTCCACTTT. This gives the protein CASSEGLFANSPLHF.

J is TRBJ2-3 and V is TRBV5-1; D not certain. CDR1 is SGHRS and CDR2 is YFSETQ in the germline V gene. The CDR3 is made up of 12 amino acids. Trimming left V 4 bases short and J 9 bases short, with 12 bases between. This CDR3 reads CASSLEMQTQYF. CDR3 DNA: TGCGCCAGCAGCCTGGAGATGCAGACGCAGTATTTT.